The 5 T cell receptor beta chains below all came from one sample that was sequenced in a study of cytomegalovirus exposure and HLA in healthy donors. Measured with immunoSEQ multiplex PCR; TCRdb has only the in-frame clones, and not every one. The sample consists of approximately 99,000 clones, around 85% of them appearing once. The sample taken for sequencing was PBMCs. The receptors derive from a young woman in good health and CMV-seronegative.

The chain combines TRBV27 with TRBJ1-1; possible D gene TRBD1, 6 bases. V dropped 0 bases and J dropped 5 bases, with 16 bases sitting between them. This CDR3 spans 16 amino acids. Germline loops: CDR1 MNHEY, CDR2 SMNVEV (reference sequence). In DNA form, the CDR3 reads TGTGCCAGCAGTTTATCGGACAGCGCCCGGAGGACTGAAGCTTTCTTT. The encoded protein is CASSLSDSARRTEAFF.

CDR3 region: CTSSQVFPRTFYSNQPQHF. The CDR3 DNA follows: TGCACCAGCAGCCAAGTGTTCCCGCGGACATTCTATAGCAATCAGCCCCAGCATTTT. The chain carries TRBV1 and TRBJ1-5; the D call in the table, TRBD1, was not verified against the DNA. TRBV1 is deemed a pseudogene. There are 19 residues in the CDR3.

The V gene is TRBV6-1, the J gene TRBJ2-6; D might be TRBD1 (6 bases). Trimming pared 3 bases from V and 4 bases from J, leaving 7 bases between. The CDR3 covers 14 residues. CDR1 is MNHNS and CDR2 is SASEGT in the germline V gene. This CDR3 is CASSEGAGANVLTF. The CDR3 nucleotides read TGTGCCAGCAGTGAGGGGGCGGGGGCCAACGTCCTGACTTTC.

This chain joins TRBV4-1 and TRBJ1-3; tentative D call: TRBD1 (6 bases). V was trimmed by 5 bases and J by 5 bases, leaving 7 bases between them. The germline V gene encodes CDR1 MGHRA and CDR2 YSYEKL. There are 12 residues in the CDR3. DNA of the CDR3: TGCGCCAGCAGCGGGACAAGAAACACCATATATTTT. This encodes CASSGTRNTIYF.

The chain combines TRBV7-2 with TRBJ1-2; no clear D. Trimming took off 5 bases at V and 2 bases at J, with 9 bases between the two ends. The CDR3 runs 13 residues. Germline-derived CDR1 and CDR2 are SGHTA and FQGNSA. This CDR3 is CASSPGYNYGYTF. As DNA, the CDR3 is TGTGCCAGCAGCCCCGGGTACAACTATGGCTACACCTTC.